This TCR beta chain was identified during a study of T cells in localized non-small cell lung cancer. Study-wide points: Overall survival was longer when the density of T cells in the blood was higher. Uninvolved neighboring lung showed the greatest T cell clonality, exceeding tumor.

The CDR3 spans 13 residues. CDR1 and CDR2 (germline): MDHEN, SYDVKM. With 6 bases removed from V and 3 bases from J, the gap between germline ends came to 12 bases. This clone was detected a few times. What it binds is unknown. The table came from immunoSEQ multiplex PCR; TCRdb's copy has only in-frame clones and leaves some out. The table has some 1,600 clones, 23% seen once; the top ten hold 20% to 25%. This specimen consisted of normal lung tissue next to the tumor, obtained before any cancer treatment. This rearrangement joins TRBV28 to TRBJ2-7; TRBD2 might be the D (5 bases). This clonotype originated in a male donor at least 60 years old with stage II lung adenocarcinoma. The CDR3 reads CASRRADRYEQYF. The CDR3 coding sequence is TGTGCCAGCAGGCGAGCGGACCGCTACGAGCAGTACTTC.